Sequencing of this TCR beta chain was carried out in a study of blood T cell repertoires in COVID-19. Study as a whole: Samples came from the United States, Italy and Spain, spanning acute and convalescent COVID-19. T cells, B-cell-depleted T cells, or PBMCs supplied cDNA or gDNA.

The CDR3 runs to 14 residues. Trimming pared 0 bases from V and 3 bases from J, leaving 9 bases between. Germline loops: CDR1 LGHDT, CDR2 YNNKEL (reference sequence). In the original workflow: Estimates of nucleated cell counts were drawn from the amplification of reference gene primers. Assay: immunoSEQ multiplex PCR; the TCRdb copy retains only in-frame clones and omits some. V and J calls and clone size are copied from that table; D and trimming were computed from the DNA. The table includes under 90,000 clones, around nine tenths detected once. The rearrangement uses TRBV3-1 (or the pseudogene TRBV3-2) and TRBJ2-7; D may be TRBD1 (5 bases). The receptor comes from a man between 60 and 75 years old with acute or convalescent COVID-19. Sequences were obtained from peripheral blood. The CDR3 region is CASSQDGHRYEQYF. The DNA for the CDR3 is TGTGCCAGCAGCCAAGATGGACACCGCTACGAGCAGTACTTC.